The text below deals with one T cell receptor beta chain. It was second doses at about 4 or about 12 weeks that were pooled. The repertoire was sequenced with immunoSEQ multiplex PCR; TCRdb's copy has only in-frame clones and lacks some. The repertoire holds under 150,000 clones, about 90% seen once, with under 2% in the top ten. This specimen comes from a study of T cell responses to AZD1222 COVID-19 vaccine. This CDR3 contains 14 residues. Germline CDR1 is SGHDT and CDR2 is YYEEEE. Trimming removed 0 bases from V and 6 bases from J, with 13 bases in between. The source is an adult who received the AZD1222 COVID-19 vaccine. The V gene is TRBV5-6, the J gene TRBJ2-7, with D maybe TRBD2 (5 bases). Sequencing was performed on peripheral blood, taken 28 days after the second AZD1222 dose. The DNA of the CDR3 is TGTGCCAGCAGCTTGGAGATTGCGGGTGGCGAGCAGTACGTC. This encodes CASSLEIAGGEQYV.